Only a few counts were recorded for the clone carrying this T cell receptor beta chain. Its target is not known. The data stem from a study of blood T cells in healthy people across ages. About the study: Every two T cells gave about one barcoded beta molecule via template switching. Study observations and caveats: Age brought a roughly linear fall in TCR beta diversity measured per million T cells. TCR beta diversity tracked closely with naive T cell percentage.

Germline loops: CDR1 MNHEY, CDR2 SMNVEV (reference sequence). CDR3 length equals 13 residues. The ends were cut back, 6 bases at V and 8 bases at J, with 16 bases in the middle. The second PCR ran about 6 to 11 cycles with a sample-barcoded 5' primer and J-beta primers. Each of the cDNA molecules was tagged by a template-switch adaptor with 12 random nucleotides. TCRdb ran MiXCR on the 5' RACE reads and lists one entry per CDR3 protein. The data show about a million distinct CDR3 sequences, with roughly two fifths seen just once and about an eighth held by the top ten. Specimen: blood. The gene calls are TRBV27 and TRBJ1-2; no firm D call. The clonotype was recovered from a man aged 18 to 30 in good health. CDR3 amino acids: CASSSGLFGGYTF. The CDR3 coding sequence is TGTGCCAGCAGCTCCGGGCTCTTTGGGGGCTACACCTTC.